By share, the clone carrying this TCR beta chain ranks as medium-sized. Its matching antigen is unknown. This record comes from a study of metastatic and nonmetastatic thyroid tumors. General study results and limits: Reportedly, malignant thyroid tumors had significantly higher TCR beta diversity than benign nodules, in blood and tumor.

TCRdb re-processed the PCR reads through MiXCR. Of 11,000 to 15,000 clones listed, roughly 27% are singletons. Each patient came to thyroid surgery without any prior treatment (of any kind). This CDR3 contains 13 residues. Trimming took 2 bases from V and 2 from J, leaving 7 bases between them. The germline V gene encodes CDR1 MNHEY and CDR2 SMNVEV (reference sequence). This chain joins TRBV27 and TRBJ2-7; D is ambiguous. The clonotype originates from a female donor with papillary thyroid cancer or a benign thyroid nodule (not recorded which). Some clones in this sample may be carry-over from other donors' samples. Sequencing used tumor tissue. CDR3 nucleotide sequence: TGTGCCAGCAGTTTAGGGATCCCCTACGAGCAGTACTTC. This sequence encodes CASSLGIPYEQYF.